This T cell receptor (beta chain) emerged from a study of cytomegalovirus exposure and HLA in healthy donors. Worth noting for this clone: Its antigen remains unidentified.

Clones were sequenced by immunoSEQ multiplex PCR, and TCRdb holds only the in-frame ones, with some missing. Here the sample spans 90,000 to 130,000 clones, roughly 87% being singletons. Study-wide points: The investigators catalogued some 150 TCR beta chains as cytomegalovirus-associated. In the 130 or so validation repertoires, a later analysis found that first-cohort TCR clusters tended to co-occur.

This CDR3 has 17 residues. Trimming took 7 bases from V and 2 from J, leaving 24 bases between them. Germline CDR1 is MGHRA and CDR2 is YSYEKL. Sequenced input: PBMCs. The TCR comes from a young woman in good health and CMV-seronegative. V is TRBV4-1 and J is TRBJ2-7; D is ambiguous. CDR3 in amino acids: CASKPSVLVDITYEQYF. The CDR3 bases are TGCGCCAGCAAGCCAAGTGTTTTGGTAGATATTACCTACGAGCAGTACTTC.